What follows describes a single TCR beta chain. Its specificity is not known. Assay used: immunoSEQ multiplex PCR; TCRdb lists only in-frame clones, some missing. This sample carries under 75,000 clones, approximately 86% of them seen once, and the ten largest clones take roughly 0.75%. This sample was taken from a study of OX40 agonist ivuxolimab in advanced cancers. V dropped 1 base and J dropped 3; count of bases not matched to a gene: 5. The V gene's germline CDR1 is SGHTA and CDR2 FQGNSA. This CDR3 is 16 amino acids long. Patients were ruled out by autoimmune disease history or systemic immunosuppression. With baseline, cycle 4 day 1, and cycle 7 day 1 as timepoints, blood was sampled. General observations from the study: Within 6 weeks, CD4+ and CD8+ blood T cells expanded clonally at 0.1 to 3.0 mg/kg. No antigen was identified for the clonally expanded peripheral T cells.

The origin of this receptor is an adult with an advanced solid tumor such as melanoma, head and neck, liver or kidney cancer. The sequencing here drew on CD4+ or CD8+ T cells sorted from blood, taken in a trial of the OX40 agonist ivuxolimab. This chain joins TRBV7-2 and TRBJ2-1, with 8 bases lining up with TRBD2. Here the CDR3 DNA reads TGTGCCAGCAGCTTAGTGGCGGGAGGAGGCTACAATGAGCAGTTCTTC. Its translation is CASSLVAGGGYNEQFF.